Below, 7 T cell receptor beta chains from the same sample are listed, as sequenced in a study of cytomegalovirus exposure and HLA in healthy donors. Generated by immunoSEQ multiplex PCR, the TCRdb table keeps only in-frame clones and is missing some. The top ten hold approximately 1.3% of the sample, which has some 120,000 clones, roughly 94% seen once. The sequenced sample was PBMCs. The origin of the receptors is a woman between 18 and 30 years old in good health and CMV-seronegative.

CDR3: CASSLGQGSEKLFF. CDR3 DNA: TGCGCCAGCAGCCTTGGACAGGGTTCGGAAAAACTGTTTTTT. This chain connects TRBV5-1 to TRBJ1-4; TRBD1 aligns across 8 bases. This CDR3 has 14 residues. The V and J ends lost 4 bases and 8 bases, in that order; junction bases with no gene match: 7. The germline V gene has CDR1 SGHRS and CDR2 YFSETQ.

V usage is TRBV30 and J usage is TRBJ2-7; TRBD2 might be the D (5 bases). The CDR3 is made up of 13 amino acids. Trimming shortened V by 3 bases and J by 0 bases, and 9 bases separated the two germline ends. Germline values: CDR1 GTSNPN, CDR2 SVGIG (reference sequence). The CDR3 spells CAWRSRGSYEQYF. The CDR3 DNA sequence: TGTGCCTGGAGATCCCGGGGCTCCTACGAGCAGTACTTC.

The V and J genes are TRBV7-6 and TRBJ1-3; D is perhaps TRBD1 (6 bases). The CDR3 has 15 amino acids. Germline V gives CDR1 SGHVS, CDR2 FNYEAQ. Trimming took 6 bases from V and 1 from J, leaving 13 bases between them. CDR3 sequence (DNA): TGTGCCAGCAGACGGGGGGCTGGATCTGGAAACACCATATATTTT. Amino acid sequence: CASRRGAGSGNTIYF. The full variable domain, completed using reference TRBV7-6 and TRBJ1-3, is GAGVSQSPRYKVTKRGQDVALRCDPISGHVSLYWYRQALGQGPEFLTYFNYEAQQDKSGLPNDRFSAERPEGSISTLTIQRTEQRDSAMYRCASRRGAGSGNTIYFGEGSWLTVV.

This sequence joins TRBV29-1 and TRBJ2-1; 9 positions agree with TRBD2. The J segment lost 9 bases and the V segment lost 5 bases, leaving 14 bases of the junction unmatched. Germline loops: CDR1 SQVTM, CDR2 ANQGSEA. This CDR3 comprises 15 residues. In nucleotides, the CDR3 is TGCAGCGTTTTTTTTCGGGCGGGAGGGCCCGTTGAGCAGTTCTTC. This codes for CSVFFRAGGPVEQFF.

As concerns this clone: Different DNA sequences within this sample yield the same CDR3. The chain couples TRBV7-9 to TRBJ2-7, with no clear D. Trimming left V 5 bases short and J 1 base short, with 9 bases between. The CDR3 contains 13 residues. Germline V gene data show CDR1 as SEHNR and CDR2 as FQNEAQ (reference sequence). CDR3 sequence (DNA): TGTGCCAGCAGCCTCGCAGGATCCTACGAGCAGTACTTC. Translation: CASSLAGSYEQYF.

This chain connects TRBV2 to TRBJ2-7; 8 positions match TRBD1. The CDR3 length is 14 residues. With 6 bases clipped from V and 6 bases from J, the junction kept 10 bases outside the gene matches. Germline values: CDR1 SNHLY, CDR2 FYNNEI. CDR3 amino acids: CASSLDRELPEQYF. CDR3 sequence (DNA): TGTGCCAGCAGCCTGGACAGGGAACTCCCCGAGCAGTACTTC.

This rearrangement joins TRBV4-2 to TRBJ2-7, with TRBD2 matching 7 bases. Trimming took 0 bases from V and 4 from J; bases not matched to a gene: 21. Germline CDR1 LGHNA, CDR2 YNFKEQ. This CDR3 has 20 amino acids. DNA of the CDR3: TGTGCCAGCAGCCAAGATAATAGAGTGGTCGGACCCGGGACTAAATACGAGCAGTACTTC. Amino acids: CASSQDNRVVGPGTKYEQYF.